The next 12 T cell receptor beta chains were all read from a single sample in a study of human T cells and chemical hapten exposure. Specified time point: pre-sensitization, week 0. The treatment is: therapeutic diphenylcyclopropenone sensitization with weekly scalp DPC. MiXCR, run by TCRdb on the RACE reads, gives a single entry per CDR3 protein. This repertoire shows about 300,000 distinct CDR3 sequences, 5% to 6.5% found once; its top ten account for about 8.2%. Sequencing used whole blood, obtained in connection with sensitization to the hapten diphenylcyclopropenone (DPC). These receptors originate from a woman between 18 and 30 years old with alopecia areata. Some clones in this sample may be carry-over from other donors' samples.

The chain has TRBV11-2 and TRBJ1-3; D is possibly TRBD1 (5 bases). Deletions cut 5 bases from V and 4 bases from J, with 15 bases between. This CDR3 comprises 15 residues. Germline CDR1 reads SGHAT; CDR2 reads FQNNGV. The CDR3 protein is CASSPLGTVGNTIYF. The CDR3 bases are TGTGCCAGCAGCCCCCTGGGGACGGTCGGAAACACCATATATTTT.

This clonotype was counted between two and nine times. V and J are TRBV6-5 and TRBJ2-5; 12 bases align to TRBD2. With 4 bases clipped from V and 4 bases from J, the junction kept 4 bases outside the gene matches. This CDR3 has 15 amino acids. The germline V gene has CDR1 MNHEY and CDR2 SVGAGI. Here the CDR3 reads CASSSPGLAGETQYF. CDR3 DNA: TGTGCCAGCAGTTCCCCGGGACTAGCGGGAGAGACCCAGTACTTC.

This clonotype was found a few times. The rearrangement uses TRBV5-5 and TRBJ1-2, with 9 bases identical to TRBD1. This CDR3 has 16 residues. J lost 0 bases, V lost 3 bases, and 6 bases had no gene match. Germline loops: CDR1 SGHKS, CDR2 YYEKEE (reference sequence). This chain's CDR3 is CASSSWGTGSNYGYTF. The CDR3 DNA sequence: TGTGCCAGCAGCTCCTGGGGGACAGGGTCTAACTATGGCTACACCTTC.

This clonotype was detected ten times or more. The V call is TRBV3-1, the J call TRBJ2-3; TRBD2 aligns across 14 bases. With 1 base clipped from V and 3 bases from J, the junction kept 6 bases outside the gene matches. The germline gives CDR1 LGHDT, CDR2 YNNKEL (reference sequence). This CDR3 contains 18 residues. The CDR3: CASSQVKTSGGGTDTQYF. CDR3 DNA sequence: TGTGCCAGCAGCCAAGTGAAGACTAGCGGGGGGGGTACAGATACGCAGTATTTT.

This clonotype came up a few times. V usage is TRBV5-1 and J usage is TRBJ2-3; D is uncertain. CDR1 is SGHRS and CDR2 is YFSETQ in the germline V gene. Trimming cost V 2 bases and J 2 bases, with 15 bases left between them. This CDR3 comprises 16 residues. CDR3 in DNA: TGCGCCAGCAGCTTAGGTTTGACTTCATTCACAGATACGCAGTATTTT. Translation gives CASSLGLTSFTDTQYF. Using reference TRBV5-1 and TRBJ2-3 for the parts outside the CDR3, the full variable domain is KAGVTQTPRYLIKTRGQQVTLSCSPISGHRSVSWYQQTPGQGLQFLFEYFSETQRNKGNFPGRFSGRQFSNSRSEMNVSTLELGDSALYLCASSLGLTSFTDTQYFGPGTRLTVL.

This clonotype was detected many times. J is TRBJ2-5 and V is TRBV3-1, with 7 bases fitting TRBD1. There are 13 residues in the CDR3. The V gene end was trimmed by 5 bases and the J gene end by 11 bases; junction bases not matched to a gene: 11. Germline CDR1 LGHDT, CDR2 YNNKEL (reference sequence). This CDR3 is CASSLSTYRGQYF. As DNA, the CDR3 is TGTGCCAGCAGCTTATCTACTTACAGGGGTCAGTACTTC.

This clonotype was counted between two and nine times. CDR3 DNA sequence: TGCAGTGCCGAGACAGGGAGGGGAGAGACCCAGTACTTC. This codes for CSAETGRGETQYF. This rearrangement joins TRBV20-1 to TRBJ2-5, with D tentatively TRBD1 or TRBD2 (7 bases each). V was pared by 6 bases and J by 4 bases, with 15 bases between. Germline V gene data show CDR1 as DFQATT and CDR2 as SNEGSKA (reference sequence). The CDR3 covers 13 residues.

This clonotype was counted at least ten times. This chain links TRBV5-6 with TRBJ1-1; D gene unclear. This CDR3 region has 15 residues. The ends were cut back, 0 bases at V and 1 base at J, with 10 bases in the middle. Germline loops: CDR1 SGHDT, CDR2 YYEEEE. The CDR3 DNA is TGTGCCAGCAGCTTGGCAGGTTCGGGGAACACTGAAGCTTTCTTT. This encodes CASSLAGSGNTEAFF.

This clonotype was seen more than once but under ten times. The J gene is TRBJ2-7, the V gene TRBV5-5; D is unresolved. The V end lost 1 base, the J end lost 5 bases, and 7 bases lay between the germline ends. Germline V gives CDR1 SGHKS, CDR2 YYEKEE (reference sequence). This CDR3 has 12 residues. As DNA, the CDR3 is TGTGCCAGCAGCTTGTTTAGGGACGAGCAGTACTTC. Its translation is CASSLFRDEQYF. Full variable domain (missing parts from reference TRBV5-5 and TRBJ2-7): DAGVTQSPTHLIKTRGQQVTLRCSPISGHKSVSWYQQVLGQGPQFIFQYYEKEERGRGNFPDRFSARQFPNYSSELNVNALLLGDSALYLCASSLFRDEQYFGPGTRLTVT.

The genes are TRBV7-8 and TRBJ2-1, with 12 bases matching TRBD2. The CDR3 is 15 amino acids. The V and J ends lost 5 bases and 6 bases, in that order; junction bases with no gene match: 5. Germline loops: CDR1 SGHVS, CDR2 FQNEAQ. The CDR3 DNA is TGTGCCAGCAGCCCCCGGACTAGCGGGGCCAATGAGCAGTTCTTC. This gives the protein CASSPRTSGANEQFF.

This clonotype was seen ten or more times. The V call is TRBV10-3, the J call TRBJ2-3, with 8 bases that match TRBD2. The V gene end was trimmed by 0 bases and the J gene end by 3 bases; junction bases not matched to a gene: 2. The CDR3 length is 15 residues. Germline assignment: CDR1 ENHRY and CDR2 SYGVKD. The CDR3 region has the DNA TGTGCCATCAGTGAGTCGAGCGGGGGTACAGATACGCAGTATTTT. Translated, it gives CAISESSGGTDTQYF.

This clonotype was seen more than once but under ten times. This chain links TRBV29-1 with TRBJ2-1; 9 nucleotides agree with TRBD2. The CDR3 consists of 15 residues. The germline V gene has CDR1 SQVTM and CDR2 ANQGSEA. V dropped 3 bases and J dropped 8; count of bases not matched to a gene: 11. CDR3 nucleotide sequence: TGCAGCGTTGAGTCTGGGCGGGGGGGCCTCGATGAGCAGTTCTTC. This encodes CSVESGRGGLDEQFF.